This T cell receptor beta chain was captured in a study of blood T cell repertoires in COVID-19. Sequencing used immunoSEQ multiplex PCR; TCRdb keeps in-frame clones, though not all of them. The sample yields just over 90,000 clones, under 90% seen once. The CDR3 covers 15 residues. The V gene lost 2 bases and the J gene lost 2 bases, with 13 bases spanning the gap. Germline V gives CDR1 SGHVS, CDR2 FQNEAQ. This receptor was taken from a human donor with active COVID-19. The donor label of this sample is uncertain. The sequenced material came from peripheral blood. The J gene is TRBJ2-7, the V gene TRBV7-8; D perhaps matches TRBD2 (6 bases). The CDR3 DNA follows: TGTGCCAGCAGCTTATTTGGCGGGGTTGCCTACGAGCAGTACTTC. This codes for CASSLFGGVAYEQYF.